This T cell receptor (beta chain) was sequenced in a study of cytomegalovirus exposure and HLA in healthy donors. The PCR had 60 Vbeta and 13 Jbeta primers. Method: immunoSEQ multiplex PCR; TCRdb's copy keeps in-frame clones and lacks some. Here the sample spans 110,000 or so clones, around 76% being singletons. The TCR originated in a man aged 50-60 years in good health and CMV-seropositive. The material sequenced was PBMCs.

The CDR3 is CASSPKGYSTDTQYF. The CDR3 coding sequence is TGTGCCAGCAGTCCTAAGGGGTATAGCACAGATACGCAGTATTTT. This chain links TRBV7-2 with TRBJ2-3, with D maybe TRBD1 (5 bases). The CDR3 extends over 15 amino acids. V gave up 6 bases and J gave up 0 bases, with 13 bases separating them. Germline CDR1 and CDR2: SGHTA and FQGNSA.